These 24 T cell receptor beta chains share one sample of origin, sequenced in a study of blood T cell repertoires in COVID-19. The method was immunoSEQ multiplex PCR; TCRdb's version includes in-frame clones alone and lacks a portion of them. Of 34,000 or so clones listed, 75% to 90% are singletons. The sample comprised peripheral blood. All receptors come from a man aged 50 or older with active or convalescent COVID-19.

J is TRBJ2-1 and V is TRBV5-1, with 10 bases aligning to TRBD2. V trimming: 1 base; J trimming: 7 bases; junction bases outside the gene matches: 2. The CDR3 length is 14 residues. The germline V gene encodes CDR1 SGHRS and CDR2 YFSETQ. The CDR3: CASSLLAGVNEQFF. The CDR3 DNA reads TGCGCCAGCAGCTTGCTAGCGGGGGTGAATGAGCAGTTCTTC.

The chain links TRBV2 to TRBJ1-5, with D perhaps matching TRBD1 (5 bases). Looked up from germline, CDR1 is SNHLY and CDR2 is FYNNEI. The CDR3 runs to 12 residues. Trimming cost V 6 bases and J 5 bases, with 8 bases left between them. This chain's CDR3 is CASSRGDQPQHF. The DNA for the CDR3 is TGTGCCAGCAGCCGGGGGGATCAGCCCCAGCATTTT.

The chain recombines TRBV19 with TRBJ2-1, with TRBD2 identical over 9 bases. This CDR3 spans 14 amino acids. Germline CDR1 LNHDA, CDR2 SQIVND (reference sequence). Trimming cost V 7 bases and J 7 bases; bases outside gene matches: 8. The CDR3, as DNA: TGTGCCAGTATGCGGGGGCTAGCGGGAAATGAGCAGTTCTTC. This gives the protein CASMRGLAGNEQFF.

The CDR3 DNA is TGTGCCAGTAGTAACCCACTAGCGGGAGAGGTCGGGGAGCTGTTTTTT. Amino acids: CASSNPLAGEVGELFF. The gene calls are TRBV19 and TRBJ2-2, with 11 bases aligning to TRBD2. Germline V CDR1 and CDR2: LNHDA, SQIVND (reference sequence). V shed 4 bases, J shed 7 bases, and the junction held 8 bases outside the gene matches. The CDR3 runs 16 residues.

This clone is a singleton in its sample. The chain combines TRBV4-3 with TRBJ1-3, with 7 bases that match TRBD1. The CDR3 has 13 amino acids. Germline lookup yields CDR1 LGHNA and CDR2 YSLEER. In DNA form, the CDR3 reads TGCGCGAGTTCGACAGGGACGGGAAACACCATATATTTT. Translating gives CASSTGTGNTIYF.

The J gene is TRBJ2-3, the V gene TRBV13; 11 positions match TRBD2. The ends lost 5 bases at V and 3 bases at J; junction bases unmatched: 7. The CDR3 runs 16 residues. Germline-derived CDR1 and CDR2 are PRHDT and FYEKMQ (reference sequence). As DNA, the CDR3 is TGTGCCAGCAGCCCGCGACTAGCGGGGTCGACAGATACGCAGTATTTT. Its protein is CASSPRLAGSTDTQYF. The whole variable domain, filled in from reference TRBV13 and TRBJ2-3, reads AAGVIQSPRHLIKEKRETATLKCYPIPRHDTVYWYQQGPGQDPQFLISFYEKMQSDKGSIPDRFSAQQFSDYHSELNMSSLELGDSALYFCASSPRLAGSTDTQYFGPGTRLTVL.

J is TRBJ2-7 and V is TRBV18; 7 bases are a match to TRBD2. The germline V gene has CDR1 KGHSH and CDR2 LQKENI. J lost 5 bases, V lost 2 bases, and 6 bases had no gene match. The CDR3 has 14 residues. CDR3: CASSPAAGRDEQYF. The CDR3 DNA sequence: TGTGCCAGCTCACCAGCGGCAGGGAGGGACGAGCAGTACTTC.

This chain uses TRBV7-3 with TRBJ2-5, with D possibly TRBD2 on 6 matching bases. The CDR3 covers 13 residues. Trimming cost V 3 bases and J 1 base, with 6 bases left between them. Germline CDR1 reads SGHTA; CDR2 reads FQGTGA. The CDR3 DNA is TGTGCCAGCAGCTTTAGCGGCCAAGAGACCCAGTACTTC. Encoded protein: CASSFSGQETQYF.

The chain combines TRBV5-6 with TRBJ1-3; D is unclear. V was trimmed by 0 bases and J by 1 base, leaving 5 bases between them. CDR3 size: 14 residues. Germline-derived CDR1 and CDR2 are SGHDT and YYEEEE. The CDR3 loop reads CASSLAGSGNTIYF. In nucleotides, the CDR3 is TGTGCCAGCAGCTTGGCGGGTTCTGGAAACACCATATATTTT.

The J gene is TRBJ2-7, the V gene TRBV6-5; 12 positions agree with TRBD2. Germline CDR1 is MNHEY and CDR2 is SVGAGI. The CDR3 length is 15 residues. The junction had 9 bases not matched to a gene; V was cut back by 5 bases and J by 7 bases. CDR3 DNA sequence: TGTGCCAGCAGTATGGCTAGCGGGAGGGCAGGAGAGCAGTACTTC. It specifies CASSMASGRAGEQYF.

The chain links TRBV7-8 to TRBJ2-4; weak D call: TRBD2 (6 bases). Germline V CDR1 and CDR2: SGHVS, FQNEAQ. The CDR3 totals 14 residues. V was shortened by 6 bases and J by 8 bases, with 17 bases between the two germline ends. The CDR3 sequence is CASSPGTLSHIQYF. The CDR3 DNA sequence: TGTGCCAGCAGTCCAGGGACTCTGAGCCACATTCAGTACTTC.

In its sample, this clone was seen once. This chain uses TRBV28 with TRBJ2-1, with 8 bases lining up with TRBD2. V was clipped by 6 bases and J by 1 base; unmatched bases: 14. CDR3 length equals 18 residues. Germline V CDR1 and CDR2: MDHEN, SYDVKM. CDR3: CASRTRPSGGLSYNEQFF. The CDR3 DNA sequence: TGTGCCAGCAGAACTCGCCCCAGCGGGGGCCTTTCCTACAATGAGCAGTTCTTC.

There are a few counts of this clone. The V and J genes are TRBV28 and TRBJ2-1; 9 nucleotides agree with TRBD1. The CDR3 runs 17 residues. Germline CDR1 reads MDHEN; CDR2 reads SYDVKM. The V segment lost 4 bases and the J segment 4 bases; nucleotides outside the gene matches: 11. The DNA of the CDR3 is TGTGCCAGCAGTTCCCTTATGAGACAGGGGGGATACAATGAGCAGTTCTTC. It yields the protein CASSSLMRQGGYNEQFF. The complete variable domain, with remaining parts taken from reference TRBV28 and TRBJ2-1, reads DVKVTQSSRYLVKRTGEKVFLECVQDMDHENMFWYRQDPGLGLRLIYFSYDVKMKEKGDIPEGYSVSREKKERFSLILESASTNQTSMYLCASSSLMRQGGYNEQFFGPGTRLTVL.

This chain connects TRBV2 to TRBJ1-3, with D tentatively TRBD1 (6 bases). Germline CDR1 is SNHLY and CDR2 is FYNNEI. V was shortened by 4 bases and J by 3 bases, with 7 bases between the two germline ends. This CDR3 contains 13 residues. CDR3 protein: CASSGTVGNTIYF. The CDR3, as DNA: TGTGCCAGCAGTGGGACAGTTGGAAACACCATATATTTT.

This chain links TRBV5-4 with TRBJ2-1, with a weak D call TRBD2 (5 bases). V gave up 0 bases and J gave up 7 bases, with 5 bases separating them. Germline CDR1 and CDR2: SGHNT and YYREEE (reference sequence). CDR3 length: 12 residues. CDR3 DNA: TGTGCCAGCAGCTTGGCGGGGAATGAGCAGTTCTTC. It specifies CASSLAGNEQFF.

The J gene is TRBJ1-2, the V gene TRBV28; D might be TRBD1 (6 bases). Germline CDR1 and CDR2: MDHEN and SYDVKM. The length of the CDR3 is 16 residues. With 2 bases removed from V and 2 bases from J, the gap between germline ends came to 15 bases. The CDR3 loop reads CASSLQSRGWNYGYTF. The CDR3 DNA reads TGTGCCAGCAGTTTACAATCCAGGGGATGGAACTATGGCTACACCTTC.

The chain uses TRBV28 and TRBJ2-5; TRBD2 matches 8 bases. Germline V gene lookup returns CDR1 MDHEN and CDR2 SYDVKM. The CDR3 consists of 15 residues. J was trimmed by 3 bases and V by 5 bases; bases with no gene match: 8. CDR3 DNA: TGTGCCAGCAGTCTGACTCCGGGACTAGAAGAGACCCAGTACTTC. The encoded protein is CASSLTPGLEETQYF.

The rearrangement links TRBV28 to TRBJ1-5; 9 bases fit TRBD1. CDR1 and CDR2 from the germline V gene are MDHEN and SYDVKM. This CDR3 contains 18 residues. J lost 2 bases, V lost 6 bases, and 14 bases had no gene match. The CDR3 nucleotides are TGTGCCAGCAGCACCTCCCCCCGGACAGGGGATGGCAATCAGCCCCAGCATTTT. It encodes CASSTSPRTGDGNQPQHF. The full variable domain, in which reference TRBV28 and TRBJ1-5 provide the parts outside the CDR3, is DVKVTQSSRYLVKRTGEKVFLECVQDMDHENMFWYRQDPGLGLRLIYFSYDVKMKEKGDIPEGYSVSREKKERFSLILESASTNQTSMYLCASSTSPRTGDGNQPQHFGDGTRLSIL.

This clone has just one count. J is TRBJ1-4 and V is TRBV3-1 (or the pseudogene TRBV3-2), with TRBD1 matching 9 bases. Germline V CDR1 and CDR2: LGHDT, YNNKEL (reference sequence). V shed 4 bases, J shed 6 bases, and the junction held 3 bases outside the gene matches. This CDR3 is 14 amino acids long. CDR3 in amino acids: CASSPDRGYEKLFF. The CDR3 nucleotides read TGTGCCAGCAGCCCGGACAGGGGTTATGAAAAACTGTTTTTT.

The chain combines TRBV19 with TRBJ2-7; 8 positions match TRBD1. V lost 3 bases to trimming and J lost 0 bases; unmatched junction nucleotides: 1. The CDR3 loop spans 14 amino acids. CDR1 and CDR2 from the germline V gene are LNHDA and SQIVND (reference sequence). The CDR3 sequence is CASSIQGASYEQYF. The DNA of the CDR3 is TGTGCCAGTAGTATCCAGGGGGCCTCCTACGAGCAGTACTTC. Full variable domain (remainder filled in from reference TRBV19 and TRBJ2-7): DGGITQSPKYLFRKEGQNVTLSCEQNLNHDAMYWYRQDPGQGLRLIYYSQIVNDFQKGDIAEGYSVSREKKESFPLTVTSAQKNPTAFYLCASSIQGASYEQYFGPGTRLTVT.

This chain joins TRBV7-2 and TRBJ2-2; a possible D gene is TRBD1 (5 bases). This CDR3 region has 14 residues. Germline lookup yields CDR1 SGHTA and CDR2 FQGNSA. V lost 0 bases and J 3 bases, leaving 5 bases between the germline ends. The CDR3 here is CASSLARDTGELFF. The CDR3 bases are TGTGCCAGCAGCTTAGCCAGGGACACCGGGGAGCTGTTTTTT.

This chain links TRBV29-1 with TRBJ2-7; TRBD1 is a possible D gene (6 bases). Germline CDR1 and CDR2: SQVTM and ANQGSEA. V lost 3 bases and J lost 2, with 8 bases in between. The CDR3 is 12 amino acids. The DNA of the CDR3 is TGCAGCGTTGAGAGGGGGACCTACGAGCAGTACTTC. Translated: CSVERGTYEQYF.

This chain links TRBV2 with TRBJ2-5; unclear D gene. Germline CDR1 is SNHLY and CDR2 is FYNNEI. Trimming removed 10 bases from V and 1 base from J, with 16 bases in between. The CDR3 covers 14 residues. CDR3 in DNA: TGTGCCACGAAGTCTCAGGCTGCCCAAGAGACCCAGTACTTC. This translates into CATKSQAAQETQYF.

The V and J genes are TRBV28 and TRBJ1-2; D perhaps matches TRBD1 (5 bases). The CDR3 covers 14 residues. The V and J ends lost 3 bases and 6 bases respectively, with 14 bases between them. Per germline, CDR1 MDHEN and CDR2 SYDVKM. This CDR3 reads CASSFWGREDGYTF. The CDR3 DNA follows: TGTGCCAGCAGTTTCTGGGGCAGGGAGGATGGCTACACCTTC.